This T cell receptor beta chain was sequenced in a study of regulatory T cells in long-lasting Graves disease (dated by TCRdb to the early 2020s). In the study overall: In the newly diagnosed Graves' disease group, patients had been taking antithyroid drugs for less than 3 months. Persistent Graves' disease patients were compared with newly diagnosed Graves' disease patients by peripheral blood TCR sequencing and RNA sequencing. The study took place in China and was registered as a clinical trial. A total of about 33 samples underwent TCR sequencing, from around 13 patients with persistent Graves' disease and 20 or so patients with newly diagnosed Graves' disease.

What the time point label conveys for this sample: newly diagnosed GD, antithyroid drugs for less than 3 months. RNA was extracted from PBMCs in TRIzol for both TCR sequencing and RNA sequencing. The diagnosis of Graves' disease followed American Thyroid Association guidelines. Patients for the study were recruited at an endocrinology department in Xi'an, China. Each patient gave approximately 10 milliliters of peripheral blood, collected in an EDTA anticoagulant tube. Ficoll Paque Plus density gradient separation was used to isolate PBMCs, and no further T cell sorting was done. An Agilent 2100 Bioanalyzer and agarose gel were used to check RNA quality, and a NanoDrop 2000 was used to measure RNA concentration. From the cysteine through the phenylalanine, the CDR3 covers 15 amino acids. Only the CDR3 region is kept as DNA, spanning 45 bases read in frame from base 1. Looking up the germline V gene yields CDR1 KGHSH and CDR2 LQKENI.

Receptors were amplified or captured by multiplex PCR. For sequencing, an Illumina HiSeq 4000 was employed. CDR3 regions were amplified by Arm-PCR with iRepertoire HTBI primers to construct TCR beta libraries. Before sequencing, the PCR products underwent gel purification. The original methods were these. Gene usage analysis of CDR3 amino acid clonotypes used the approximately 56 TRBV and 14 to 15 TRBJ segments found across samples. COPE and FqMerger were used to merge the filtered high-quality paired reads into contigs. BLAST was used to align contigs to IMGT TRBV, TRBD and TRBJ reference genes, with CDR3 defined following IMGT. Any clonotype with a frequency above 0.1% was classified as a highly expanded clone. Shannon entropy served as the measure of repertoire diversity, while the Gini coefficient captured V-J evenness. Clonotypes shared by more than one individual were considered public. TCRdb handled the public reads itself, with Q25 trimming in fastp and clone calling in MiXCR, and kept productive beta chains. Each entry merges the rows of one CDR3 protein and shows their most common DNA and genes. TCRdb, rather than the study authors, made the V and J calls. The sample yields about 220,000 distinct CDR3 sequences; around 19% were counted once. 10% to 15% of the sample goes to the ten largest clones.

The sample holds a few counts of this clonotype. The specificity of this receptor is unknown. One end of the junction varies from germline; a read error may be responsible. General conclusions and limits of the study: The authors noted that the small sample size was a limitation that may lower accuracy. Preferential use of TRBV28, TRBJ1-2 and TRBJ2-5 was observed in persistent disease, whereas TRBV20-1 and TRBJ2-1 were favored in newly diagnosed disease. Persistent patients shared more public clonotypes among themselves (around 3,000) than newly diagnosed patients did (more than 950). Sequencing and analysis were restricted to the TCR beta chain. Persistent Graves' disease patients showed lower TCR Shannon entropy and fewer highly expanded clones than newly diagnosed patients, suggesting clonal expansion. Because the primary lesion, thyroid tissue, could not be accessed, the study looked at peripheral blood alone.

The data also belong to a second study, concerning T cells in Graves' hyperthyroidism and ophthalmopathy. The second study's authors report: Graves' hyperthyroidism was defined as stable when no progression to ophthalmopathy occurred over 18 months of follow-up. Hyperthyroidism patients were newly diagnosed, had a disease duration of under 2 months, and were aged 18 to 65 years. Any patient with an uncontrolled infection, another autoimmune disease, pregnancy or lactation was excluded. Diagnoses were established on the basis of clinical symptoms, serum thyroxine and TRAb, thyroid ultrasound, and orbital computed tomography. For the first round of RT-PCR on the TCR CDR3, the HTBI primer set was used together with the Qiagen OneStep RT-PCR kit. Blood samples also contained most of the expanded thyroid clonotypes (frequency above 0.001), which suggests that blood repertoires may reflect thyroid immune responses. A 13 V-J signature model separated ophthalmopathy from stable hyperthyroidism, with 87.88% sensitivity and roughly 81% specificity in cross-validation and 80%/75% in testing. During validation, the model predicted progression to ophthalmopathy a median of roughly 7.1 months ahead of onset, with 60% to 71% sensitivity and 72% to 80% specificity. To identify TCR V-J signatures that set the groups apart, the researchers used a discovery cohort of 100 patients, made up of roughly 45 with Graves' ophthalmopathy and some 60 with stable Graves' hyperthyroidism. Prospective prediction of ophthalmopathy was tested in an independent validation cohort consisting of about 20 hyperthyroidism patients and about 17 patients who later progressed to ophthalmopathy. The 90 to 100 discovery patients were randomly divided into training and test sets at a 7:3 ratio. In addition, the study compared T-cell repertoires in thyroid tissue and in blood from roughly 6 Graves' hyperthyroidism patients. After sampling, hyperthyroidism patients received methimazole starting at 30 mg daily, and ophthalmopathy patients received high-dose intravenous methylprednisolone. A second multiplex PCR round built the libraries, followed by size selection and purification. Sequencing of the libraries was done on an Illumina HiSeq2000 using paired-end 100 bp reads. Raw data were processed with SOAPnuke, discarding reads with adapters, uncalled bases, mean Phred below 15, or no exact constant-primer or identifier match. High-quality paired reads were merged with COPE v1.2.5, and unique nucleotide sequences were defined as clonotypes. Clonotypes were aligned to IMGT TRBV, TRBD and TRBJ reference segments using MiTCR v1.1. Only V-J combinations with frequency above 0.0001, covering about 99% of repertoires, were analysed. The TCS score was defined as the ratio of F50 (clonal expansion) to E x V (chaos), calculated using BLOSUM62-based TCRdist between CDR3 peptides within each V-J. Welch's t-statistics and random forest reduced some 510 V-J features to 13, which were used in a naive Bayes classifier (R e1071). No statistical method was used to fix the sample size in advance, and group allocation was not hidden from the investigators. According to the paper, TCR Vbeta CDR3 sequencing was carried out on approximately 140 peripheral blood samples, which came from fewer than 50 ophthalmopathy, 75 or so hyperthyroidism and roughly 17 progressor patients.

The sequence came from a woman in her thirties with Graves disease. Donor details come from another sample of the same person, matched by shared clones. The sample consisted of peripheral blood mononuclear cells (PBMCs), taken at new diagnosis, from a patient treated with antithyroid drugs. The chain joins TRBV18 to TRBJ2-1, with TRBD2 as a weak D call on 7 bases. Read as DNA, the sequence is TGTGCCAGCTCGGGGGGGCAGGGCTCCCACAATGAGCAGTTCTTC. Translated, it gives CASSGGQGSHNEQFF. Reference TRBV18 and TRBJ2-1 genes cover what lies past the CDR3, so the full variable domain is NAGVMQNPRHLVRRRGQEARLRCSPMKGHSHVYWYRQLPEEGLKFMVYLQKENIIDESGMPKERFSAEFPKEGPSILRIQQVVRGDSAAYFCASSGGQGSHNEQFFGPGTRLTVL.